A few counts support the clone carrying this TCR beta chain. The data stem from a study of blood T cell repertoires in COVID-19. Study at large: Samples taken during acute and convalescent COVID-19 were collected in the United States, Italy and Spain. The analysed material was cDNA or gDNA that came from T cells, B-cell-depleted T cells, or PBMCs.

This CDR3 spans 14 amino acids. V was clipped by 6 bases and J by 9 bases; unmatched bases: 7. The germline CDR1 and CDR2 sequences are KGHSH and LQKENI. TCRdb keeps only in-frame clones here, not all; method: immunoSEQ multiplex PCR. This sample yields 40,000 to 55,000 clones, of which roughly 90% are seen a single time; approximately 28% belongs to the top ten. The V gene is TRBV18, the J gene TRBJ1-6, with 8 bases identical to TRBD1. The sample comprised peripheral blood. The source is a woman older than 75 with acute or convalescent COVID-19. The CDR3 reads CASSTTGEGSPLHF. CDR3 coding DNA: TGTGCCAGCTCTACGACAGGGGAAGGTTCACCCCTCCACTTT.